One and the same sample provided the 8 T cell receptor beta chains below, sequenced in a study of cytomegalovirus exposure and HLA in healthy donors. Primers: 60 Vbeta forward and 13 Jbeta reverse. TCRdb keeps only in-frame clones here, not all; method: immunoSEQ multiplex PCR. In the table there are 150,000 to 200,000 clones, about four fifths of which are singletons. Sequencing used PBMCs. The source of these receptors is a woman aged 45-59 years in good health and CMV-seronegative.

The J gene is TRBJ2-2, the V gene TRBV27, with D perhaps TRBD1 (6 bases). Germline values: CDR1 MNHEY, CDR2 SMNVEV (reference sequence). The CDR3 is 14 residues long. V lost 6 bases to trimming and J lost 2 bases, with 10 bases between them. CDR3 loop: CASRDRANTGELFF. The CDR3 DNA follows: TGTGCCAGCAGGGACAGAGCTAACACCGGGGAGCTGTTTTTT.

This chain joins TRBV28 and TRBJ1-5, with 10 bases that match TRBD1. CDR3 size: 17 residues. Losses at the gene ends were 7 bases for V and 2 bases for J; bases not matched to a gene: 11. Germline CDR1 MDHEN, CDR2 SYDVKM. CDR3 region: CASTKPTTGGGNQPQHF. The CDR3 DNA reads as TGTGCCAGCACCAAACCGACGACAGGGGGCGGCAATCAGCCCCAGCATTTT.

CDR3 region: CASSFAREGRGNEQFF. In nucleotides, the CDR3 is TGTGCCAGCAGCTTTGCGCGGGAGGGCCGCGGCAATGAGCAGTTCTTC. This chain uses TRBV7-8 with TRBJ2-1; 9 bases line up with TRBD2. The CDR3 length is 16 residues. V trimming: 3 bases; J trimming: 6 bases; junction bases outside the gene matches: 9. Germline CDR1 SGHVS, CDR2 FQNEAQ.

This clone has a single count. The V call is TRBV20-1, the J call TRBJ2-7; D remains unclear. The germline CDR1 and CDR2 sequences are DFQATT and SNEGSKA (reference sequence). The CDR3 is 10 residues long. Trimming left V 4 bases short and J 5 bases short, with 6 bases between. CDR3 bases: TGCAGTGCTACCACGGACGAGCAGTACTTC. It yields the protein CSATTDEQYF.

The chain links TRBV19 to TRBJ2-1; 11 bases align to TRBD2. Trimming removed 3 bases from V and 5 bases from J; junction bases left unmatched: 3. Germline-derived CDR1 and CDR2 are LNHDA and SQIVND (reference sequence). The CDR3 is 15 amino acids. CDR3 protein: CASSIRGLADNEQFF. The CDR3 DNA is TGTGCCAGTAGTATTCGGGGACTAGCGGACAATGAGCAGTTCTTC. The complete variable domain, with remaining parts taken from reference TRBV19 and TRBJ2-1, reads DGGITQSPKYLFRKEGQNVTLSCEQNLNHDAMYWYRQDPGQGLRLIYYSQIVNDFQKGDIAEGYSVSREKKESFPLTVTSAQKNPTAFYLCASSIRGLADNEQFFGPGTRLTVL.

Details on this clone: The junction differs from germline at one of its ends, possibly a read error. This chain uses TRBV7-9 with TRBJ1-1; TRBD1 matches at 7 bases. This CDR3 contains 13 residues. Germline assignment: CDR1 SEHNR and CDR2 FQNEAQ (reference sequence). The CDR3: CSSSLSGGTEAFF. As DNA, the CDR3 is TGTTCCAGCAGCTTATCAGGGGGCACTGAAGCTTTCTTT.

This chain uses TRBV7-6 with TRBJ2-7; 7 bases align to TRBD1. CDR1 SGHVS and CDR2 FNYEAQ come from the germline V gene. Trimming cost V 2 bases and J 2 bases; bases outside gene matches: 6. This CDR3 is 15 amino acids long. In nucleotides, the CDR3 is TGTGCCAGCAGCTTAAATAGGGACAGCGCCTACGAGCAGTACTTC. Translation gives CASSLNRDSAYEQYF.

This clone was detected only once. The chain is built from TRBV27 and TRBJ2-5; 8 nucleotides agree with TRBD2. The J call could be wrong; TRBJ2-7 is a better fit for the DNA end. The germline gives CDR1 MNHEY, CDR2 SMNVEV (reference sequence). CDR3 length: 13 residues. In nucleotides, the CDR3 is TGTGCCAGTGAAACTAGCGGAACCTACGAGCAGTACTTC. Translating gives CASETSGTYEQYF.